The clone carrying this T cell receptor (beta chain) has ten or more counts. Antigen specificity is unknown. The data stem from a study of regulatory T cells in long-lasting Graves disease. Broader study findings: When disease was persistent, TRBV28, TRBJ1-2 and TRBJ2-5 were the favored segments.

Trimming cost V 3 bases and J 5 bases; bases outside gene matches: 8. This CDR3 has 16 amino acids. Researchers made TCR beta libraries by using iRepertoire HTBI primers and running Arm-PCR on CDR3 regions. MiXCR, run by TCRdb on the multiplex PCR reads, gives a single entry per CDR3 protein. The sample yields roughly 350,000 distinct CDR3 sequences, 15% to 20% seen once. Time point in this sample: newly diagnosed GD, antithyroid drugs for less than 3 months. PBMC-extracted RNA yielded the TCR library. The same data also contributed to another study, on T cells in Graves' hyperthyroidism and ophthalmopathy. That report notes: Graves' hyperthyroidism was deemed stable given no ophthalmopathy progression within 18 months. Ophthalmopathy stood apart from stable hyperthyroidism in a 13 V-J model.

This chain uses TRBV12-3 or TRBV12-4 with TRBJ2-1; 9 bases line up with TRBD2. The sequence was collected from a man aged 35-49 years with Graves disease. Sequencing used peripheral blood mononuclear cells (PBMCs), obtained at new diagnosis, from a patient treated with antithyroid drugs. In DNA form, the CDR3 reads TGTGCCAGCAGTTTTCCCCGACTAGCGGAAAACAATGAGCAGTTCTTC. Its translation: CASSFPRLAENNEQFF.